The 27 T cell receptor beta chains in this list originate from one sample, sequenced in a study of T cells after yellow fever vaccination. TCRdb analysed the 5' RACE reads with MiXCR anew, one entry per CDR3 protein. The table records about 580,000 distinct CDR3 sequences, roughly a sixth of them present only once. The sequencing here drew on PBMCs, taken about 5 days after the first yellow fever vaccination. The receptors come from a man aged 18 to 29 who received the YFV17D yellow fever vaccine.

This clonotype has only a few counts. CDR3 protein: CASSYRGSTGDEQFF. The CDR3 DNA follows: TGTGCCAGCAGCTACAGGGGGAGTACTGGCGATGAGCAGTTCTTC. The genes are TRBV7-2 and TRBJ2-1; 8 bases are shared with TRBD1. The germline V gene has CDR1 SGHTA and CDR2 FQGNSA. There are 15 residues in the CDR3. V gave up 4 bases and J gave up 8 bases; unmatched junction bases: 10.

This rearrangement joins TRBV5-1 to TRBJ2-1; 7 positions agree with TRBD1. Per the germline V gene, CDR1 is SGHRS and CDR2 is YFSETQ. V dropped 7 bases and J dropped 6; count of bases not matched to a gene: 16. The CDR3 loop spans 16 amino acids. Here the CDR3 reads CASFPFAGGPSNEQFF. CDR3 in DNA: TGCGCCAGCTTCCCCTTCGCAGGGGGTCCCTCCAATGAGCAGTTCTTC.

The sample holds many counts of this clonotype. The chain carries TRBV7-9 and TRBJ2-6; no reliable D call. V gave up 1 base and J gave up 11 bases, with 3 bases separating them. The length of the CDR3 is 11 residues. Germline V gene lookup returns CDR1 SEHNR and CDR2 FQNEAQ (reference sequence). CDR3 nucleotide sequence: TGTGCCAGCAGCTTAGTTGACGTCCTGACTTTC. It yields the protein CASSLVDVLTF. The full variable domain, rest sourced from reference TRBV7-9 and TRBJ2-6, is DTGVSQNPRHKITKRGQNVTFRCDPISEHNRLYWYRQTLGQGPEFLTYFQNEAQLEKSRLLSDRFSAERPKGSFSTLEIQRTEQGDSAMYLCASSLVDVLTFGAGSRLTVL.

This sequence joins TRBV4-2 and TRBJ1-1, with a tentative D call TRBD1 (5 bases). V lost 0 bases to trimming and J lost 4 bases, with 15 bases between them. The CDR3 runs to 16 residues. Germline lookup yields CDR1 LGHNA and CDR2 YNFKEQ. The CDR3 spells CASSQEASLGGTEAFF. The CDR3 region has the DNA TGTGCCAGCAGCCAAGAGGCGTCCCTCGGGGGCACTGAAGCTTTCTTT.

The V call is TRBV6-2 or TRBV6-3, the J call TRBJ2-1, with 9 bases matching TRBD1. V was pared by 5 bases and J by 7 bases, with 6 bases of the junction left unmatched. Per the germline V gene, CDR1 is MNHEY and CDR2 is SVGEGT. The CDR3 runs to 14 residues. CDR3 in amino acids: CASSPDRGRNEQFF. CDR3 DNA sequence: TGTGCCAGCAGTCCGGACAGGGGACGAAATGAGCAGTTCTTC.

This clonotype was seen a few times. The chain combines TRBV5-5 with TRBJ2-2; D may be TRBD1 (5 bases). CDR1 is SGHKS, CDR2 YYEKEE, per germline (reference sequence). V was shortened by 1 base and J by 9 bases, with 10 bases between the two germline ends. CDR3 size: 13 residues. CDR3: CASSLIWGRELFF. The CDR3 DNA reads TGTGCCAGCAGCTTGATTTGGGGCCGGGAGCTGTTTTTT.

This clonotype came up a few times. The chain joins TRBV12-3 or TRBV12-4 to TRBJ2-3; D is uncertain. This CDR3 spans 16 amino acids. V gave up 0 bases and J gave up 0 bases, with 10 bases separating them. The DNA of the CDR3 is TGTGCCAGCAGTTTAGCCGGCTGGGCTAGCACAGATACGCAGTATTTT. This gives the protein CASSLAGWASTDTQYF.

This clonotype was seen a handful of times. V and J are TRBV4-1 and TRBJ1-3; 10 bases line up with TRBD1. The ends lost 1 base at V and 8 bases at J; junction bases unmatched: 5. The CDR3 loop spans 15 amino acids. Germline V gene lookup returns CDR1 MGHRA and CDR2 YSYEKL. The CDR3 sequence: CASSQVPGQGYTIYF. CDR3 nucleotides: TGCGCCAGCAGCCAAGTCCCGGGACAGGGGTACACCATATATTTT.

The chain is built from TRBV6-1 and TRBJ2-3, with TRBD2 matching 10 bases. The CDR3 runs 16 residues. CDR1 is MNHNS and CDR2 is SASEGT in the germline V gene. With 3 bases clipped from V and 2 bases from J, the junction kept 5 bases outside the gene matches. Here the CDR3 DNA reads TGTGCCAGCAGTGATCGGACTAGCGGATACACAGATACGCAGTATTTT. The encoded protein is CASSDRTSGYTDTQYF.

The V gene is TRBV7-3, the J gene TRBJ1-1; no firm D call. Trimming took off 6 bases at V and 5 bases at J, with 13 bases between the two ends. The germline gives CDR1 SGHTA, CDR2 FQGTGA. The CDR3 contains 13 residues. CDR3 sequence: CASRYGGETEAFF. CDR3 in DNA: TGTGCCAGCAGGTACGGAGGAGAAACTGAAGCTTTCTTT.

The chain joins TRBV5-1 to TRBJ2-5; D possibly matches TRBD1 or TRBD2 (5 bases each). Germline V gene data show CDR1 as SGHRS and CDR2 as YFSETQ. V was shortened by 4 bases and J by 4 bases, with 26 bases between the two germline ends. The CDR3 length is 18 residues. CDR3 sequence: CASSNTGARGNLGETQYF. In DNA form, the CDR3 reads TGCGCCAGCAGCAACACAGGCGCCCGGGGCAATTTAGGAGAGACCCAGTACTTC.

This clonotype has only a few counts. The CDR3 DNA is TGCAGTGCCCCGGTGAACCTGAACACTGAAGCTTTCTTT. This gives the protein CSAPVNLNTEAFF. The rearrangement links TRBV20-1 to TRBJ1-1; D is undetermined. The CDR3 has 13 residues. Trimming shortened V by 6 bases and J by 0 bases, and 11 bases separated the two germline ends. Germline V CDR1 and CDR2: DFQATT, SNEGSKA (reference sequence).

The chain links TRBV6-2 or TRBV6-3 to TRBJ2-1, with TRBD2 identical over 15 bases. Germline CDR1 reads MNHEY; CDR2 reads SVGEGT. V was clipped by 7 bases and J by 3 bases; unmatched bases: 7. This CDR3 region has 17 residues. The CDR3 here is CASTPGLAGGHYNEQFF. The CDR3, as DNA: TGTGCCAGCACTCCGGGACTAGCGGGGGGCCACTACAATGAGCAGTTCTTC.

Only a few counts were recorded for this clonotype. J is TRBJ2-1 and V is TRBV7-2, with 9 bases lining up with TRBD2. V gave up 5 bases and J gave up 4 bases; unmatched junction bases: 6. The CDR3 has 15 residues. CDR1 and CDR2 (germline): SGHTA, FQGNSA. In DNA, the CDR3 is TGTGCCAGCAGCCCGGCTAGCGGGGAATACAATGAGCAGTTCTTC. As protein: CASSPASGEYNEQFF.

The chain joins TRBV20-1 to TRBJ1-4; 9 positions match TRBD1. The CDR3 runs to 19 residues. J gave up 6 bases and V 3 bases, and 20 bases lay outside the gene matches. CDR1 is DFQATT and CDR2 is SNEGSKA in the germline V gene (reference sequence). CDR3 region: CSASGEVRDRVCLDEKLFF. In nucleotides, the CDR3 is TGCAGTGCTAGTGGAGAGGTGCGGGACAGGGTTTGTCTAGATGAAAAACTGTTTTTT.

The rearrangement links TRBV29-1 to TRBJ1-2; 8 positions agree with TRBD1. J was trimmed by 8 bases and V by 4 bases; bases with no gene match: 15. The CDR3 loop spans 15 amino acids. CDR1 and CDR2 (germline): SQVTM, ANQGSEA. Written as DNA, the CDR3 is TGCAGCGTTGCCCCGGATTGGGGACAGGCCAAAGGCTACACCTTC. It yields the protein CSVAPDWGQAKGYTF.

The chain couples TRBV6-2 or TRBV6-3 to TRBJ1-5; D is ambiguous. Germline lookup yields CDR1 MNHEY and CDR2 SVGEGT. The CDR3 is made up of 14 amino acids. The V end was cut by 0 bases, the J end by 6 bases, with 9 bases between. The CDR3 reads CASSYSILGQPQHF. Here the CDR3 DNA reads TGTGCCAGCAGTTACTCGATTTTAGGTCAGCCCCAGCATTTT.

This clonotype was detected only a few times. CDR3 protein: CASSQEGTPSYEQYF. The DNA for the CDR3 is TGCGCCAGCAGCCAAGAGGGGACACCCTCCTACGAGCAGTACTTC. The rearrangement links TRBV4-1 to TRBJ2-7, with D possibly TRBD1 on 6 matching bases. This CDR3 region has 15 residues. Trimming removed 0 bases from V and 0 bases from J, with 9 bases in between. Germline CDR1 MGHRA, CDR2 YSYEKL.

The chain joins TRBV5-1 to TRBJ1-1; 8 nucleotides match TRBD1. The trim removed 3 bases at V and 2 bases at J, leaving 6 bases unmatched. The CDR3 sequence is 15 residues long. CDR1 and CDR2 from the germline V gene are SGHRS and YFSETQ. The CDR3 bases are TGCGCCAGCAGCTACCAGGGGGCGATTAACACTGAAGCTTTCTTT. Protein product: CASSYQGAINTEAFF.

This clonotype was counted many times. The junction departs from germline at one end; a sequencing error may be responsible. The rearrangement links TRBV4-2 to TRBJ2-5; no clear D. The CDR3 extends over 13 amino acids. Per germline, CDR1 LGHNA and CDR2 YNFKEQ. The CDR3 reads CASSQVLQETQYF. The CDR3 nucleotides read TGCGCCAGCAGCCAAGTCTTGCAAGAGACCCAGTACTTC.

DNA of the CDR3: TGCGCCAGCAGCTTAGGACTAGCGGGGGAGACAGATACGCAGTATTTT. Protein sequence: CASSLGLAGETDTQYF. The genes are TRBV5-1 and TRBJ2-3, with 13 bases that match TRBD2. In germline, CDR1 is SGHRS, CDR2 YFSETQ. The V segment lost 2 bases and the J segment 3 bases; nucleotides outside the gene matches: 3. The CDR3 length is 16 residues. The entire variable domain, with the rest obtained from reference TRBV5-1 and TRBJ2-3, is as follows: KAGVTQTPRYLIKTRGQQVTLSCSPISGHRSVSWYQQTPGQGLQFLFEYFSETQRNKGNFPGRFSGRQFSNSRSEMNVSTLELGDSALYLCASSLGLAGETDTQYFGPGTRLTVL.

This rearrangement joins TRBV7-6 to TRBJ2-2; TRBD2 aligns across 11 bases. This CDR3 contains 16 residues. Unmatched junction bases numbered 8, after V lost 5 bases and J lost 6 bases. Germline CDR1 SGHVS, CDR2 FNYEAQ. In nucleotides, the CDR3 is TGTGCCAGCAGCCCCCCGCTAGCGGGGGGAGCCGGGGAGCTGTTTTTT. Protein: CASSPPLAGGAGELFF. Combining the CDR3 with reference TRBV7-6 and TRBJ2-2 gives the whole variable domain GAGVSQSPRYKVTKRGQDVALRCDPISGHVSLYWYRQALGQGPEFLTYFNYEAQQDKSGLPNDRFSAERPEGSISTLTIQRTEQRDSAMYRCASSPPLAGGAGELFFGEGSRLTVL.

V and J are TRBV5-5 and TRBJ1-3; D gene ambiguous. CDR1 and CDR2 from the germline V gene are SGHKS and YYEKEE (reference sequence). V gave up 2 bases and J gave up 0 bases, with 15 bases separating them. The CDR3 is 17 amino acids. CDR3 DNA: TGTGCCAGCAGCTTTGGGCTGGGGTGGGCCTCTGGAAACACCATATATTTT. Protein: CASSFGLGWASGNTIYF.

This chain connects TRBV6-1 to TRBJ2-7, with D perhaps matching TRBD1 (7 bases). V lost 6 bases to trimming and J lost 3 bases, with 12 bases between them. The CDR3 loop spans 13 amino acids. In germline, CDR1 is MNHNS, CDR2 SASEGT. The CDR3 DNA sequence: TGTGCCAGCAGCCAGGGGGAGGTCTACGAGCAGTACGTC. Protein product: CASSQGEVYEQYV.

The genes are TRBV7-8 and TRBJ2-7, with D perhaps matching TRBD2 (5 bases). Germline CDR1 is SGHVS and CDR2 is FQNEAQ. Trimming shortened V by 7 bases and J by 5 bases, and 15 bases separated the two germline ends. The CDR3 runs to 13 residues. In DNA form, the CDR3 reads TGTGCCAGCAACGACGGGGAAGGTGACGAGCAGTACGTC. It codes for CASNDGEGDEQYV.

This clonotype has ten or more counts. CDR3: CASSSTSDGDTQYF. In nucleotides, the CDR3 is TGCGCCAGCAGCTCGACTAGCGATGGAGATACGCAGTATTTT. The chain carries TRBV5-1 and TRBJ2-3; 8 bases are shared with TRBD2. V trimming: 3 bases; J trimming: 5 bases; junction bases outside the gene matches: 5. Germline assignment: CDR1 SGHRS and CDR2 YFSETQ. The CDR3 sequence is 14 residues long.

The chain is built from TRBV5-1 and TRBJ2-2, with TRBD2 as a possible D gene (6 bases). The CDR3 is 14 residues long. Trimming stripped 1 base from V and 3 bases from J, with 7 bases between. Germline V CDR1 and CDR2: SGHRS, YFSETQ. CDR3 residues: CASSLWDYTGELFF. The DNA of the CDR3 is TGCGCCAGCAGCTTGTGGGACTACACCGGGGAGCTGTTTTTT.